This T cell receptor (beta chain) was sequenced during a study of T cells in Graves' hyperthyroidism and ophthalmopathy. In the study overall: Sampling of peripheral blood happened at initial diagnosis, prior to any treatment. Study conclusions and caveats: Blood also carried most thyroid clonotypes expanded above 0.001.

Researchers took RNA transcripts and amplified the TCR beta CDR3 regions from them. The HTBI set primed first-round TCR CDR3 RT-PCR. TCRdb re-derived calls from the multiplex PCR reads in MiXCR, one entry per CDR3 protein. The table includes approximately 590,000 distinct CDR3 sequences, more than 15% detected once. Germline assignment: CDR1 SEHNR and CDR2 FQNEAQ (reference sequence). Trimming at V came to 2 bases and at J to 4 bases, leaving 8 bases not matched to a gene. This CDR3 contains 16 residues. Hyperthyroidism was newly diagnosed in patients aged 18 to 65 (duration under 2 months). PBMCs came from roughly 10 ml fresh peripheral blood. This clonotype has a count of ten or more. Its target is not known.

J is TRBJ2-3 and V is TRBV7-9; 8 nucleotides align to TRBD2. Sample: blood. This TCR came from a young woman with Graves' hyperthyroidism. CDR3 sequence reads: CASSLPSAGEADTQYF. The CDR3 region has the DNA TGTGCCAGCAGCTTACCGTCAGCGGGAGAGGCAGATACGCAGTATTTT.